This note documents a single T cell receptor (beta chain) sequence. From germline, CDR1 is LGHNT and CDR2 FRNRAP. The CDR3 has 17 amino acids. V was clipped by 1 base and J by 4 bases; unmatched bases: 6. This specimen comes from a study of shared T cell receptors in the human thymus. Assay used: immunoSEQ multiplex PCR; TCRdb lists only in-frame clones, some missing. Found here are hundreds of thousands of clones, over 75% of them singletons; the top ten hold about 0.0094%. The same sample was also used in a study of human thymus T cells. That source reports: Corrective heart surgery yielded resections, and these provided the thymus tissue.

The clonotype was recovered from a boy younger than two with a congenital heart defect. The chain links TRBV12-5 to TRBJ2-2; TRBD2 aligns across 10 bases. Sequences were obtained from thymocytes. This CDR3 reads CASGLDLAGAVTGELFF. The CDR3 nucleotides are TGTGCTAGTGGTTTGGATCTAGCGGGAGCCGTCACCGGGGAGCTGTTTTTT. The variable domain in full, completed from reference TRBV12-5 and TRBJ2-2, reads DARVTQTPRHKVTEMGQEVTMRCQPILGHNTVFWYRQTMMQGLELLAYFRNRAPLDDSGMPKDRFSAEMPDATLATLKIQPSEPRDSAVYFCASGLDLAGAVTGELFFGEGSRLTVL.